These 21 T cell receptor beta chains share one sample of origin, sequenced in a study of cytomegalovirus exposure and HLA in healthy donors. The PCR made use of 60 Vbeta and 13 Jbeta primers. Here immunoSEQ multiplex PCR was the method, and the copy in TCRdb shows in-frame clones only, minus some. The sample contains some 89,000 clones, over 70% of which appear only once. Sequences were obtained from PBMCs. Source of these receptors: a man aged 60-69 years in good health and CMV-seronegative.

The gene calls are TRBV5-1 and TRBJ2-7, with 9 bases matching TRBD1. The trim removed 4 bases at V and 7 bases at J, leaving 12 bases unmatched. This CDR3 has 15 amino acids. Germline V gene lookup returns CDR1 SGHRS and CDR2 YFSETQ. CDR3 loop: CASSTDSGTGREQYF. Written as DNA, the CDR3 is TGCGCCAGCAGCACCGACTCCGGGACAGGGAGGGAGCAGTACTTC.

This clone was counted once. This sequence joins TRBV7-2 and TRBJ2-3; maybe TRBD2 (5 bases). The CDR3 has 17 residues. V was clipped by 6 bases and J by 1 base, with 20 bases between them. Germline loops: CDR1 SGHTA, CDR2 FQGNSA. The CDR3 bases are TGTGCCAGCAGTCAACCCCTTACTAGGGCCCGCACAGATACGCAGTATTTT. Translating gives CASSQPLTRARTDTQYF.

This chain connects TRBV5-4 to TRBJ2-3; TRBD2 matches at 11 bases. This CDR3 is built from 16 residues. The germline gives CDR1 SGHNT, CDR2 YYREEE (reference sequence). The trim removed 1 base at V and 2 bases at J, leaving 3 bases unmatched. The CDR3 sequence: CASSLRLAGNTDTQYF. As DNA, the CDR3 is TGTGCCAGCAGCTTGAGACTAGCGGGGAACACAGATACGCAGTATTTT.

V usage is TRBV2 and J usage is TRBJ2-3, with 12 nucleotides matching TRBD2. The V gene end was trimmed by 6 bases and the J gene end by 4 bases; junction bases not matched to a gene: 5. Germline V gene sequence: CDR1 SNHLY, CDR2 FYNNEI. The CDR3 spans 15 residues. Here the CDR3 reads CASRATSGRSDTQYF. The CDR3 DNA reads TGTGCCAGCAGGGCGACTAGCGGGAGATCAGATACGCAGTATTTT.

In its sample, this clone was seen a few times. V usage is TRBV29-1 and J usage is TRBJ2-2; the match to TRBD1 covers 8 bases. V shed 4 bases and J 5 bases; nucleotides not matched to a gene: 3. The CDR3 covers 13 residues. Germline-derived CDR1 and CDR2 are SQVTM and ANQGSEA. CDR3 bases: TGCAGCGTTGGACAGGGGAGTACCGGGGAGCTGTTTTTT. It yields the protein CSVGQGSTGELFF.

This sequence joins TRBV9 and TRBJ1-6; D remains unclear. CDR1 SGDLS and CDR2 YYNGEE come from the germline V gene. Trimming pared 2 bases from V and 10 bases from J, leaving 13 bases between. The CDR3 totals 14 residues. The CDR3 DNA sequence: TGTGCCAGCAGCGTTTCCGGCGGAGGGTCACCCCTCCACTTT. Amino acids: CASSVSGGGSPLHF.

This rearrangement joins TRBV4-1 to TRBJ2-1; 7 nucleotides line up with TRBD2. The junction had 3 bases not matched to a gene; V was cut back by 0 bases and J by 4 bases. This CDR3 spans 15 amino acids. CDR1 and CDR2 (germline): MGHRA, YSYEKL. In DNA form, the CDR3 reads TGCGCCAGCAGCCAAGATTACGGGGGGTACAATGAGCAGTTCTTC. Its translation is CASSQDYGGYNEQFF.

The CDR3 DNA reads TGTGCCAGTAGTATCGGGCACGGGAGTCGGGAGACCCAGTACTTC. Translation: CASSIGHGSRETQYF. The V call is TRBV19, the J call TRBJ2-5; possibly TRBD2 for D (6 bases). CDR1 and CDR2 (germline): LNHDA, SQIVND (reference sequence). V was cut by 3 bases and J by 5 bases, with 16 bases left in between. The CDR3 spans 15 residues.

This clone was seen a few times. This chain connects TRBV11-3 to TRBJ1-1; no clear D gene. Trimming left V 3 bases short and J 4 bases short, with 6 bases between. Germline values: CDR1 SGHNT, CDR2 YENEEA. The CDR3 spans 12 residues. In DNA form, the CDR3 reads TGTGCCAGCAGCTTTTCGGGCACTGAAGCTTTCTTT. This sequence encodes CASSFSGTEAFF.

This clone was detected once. CDR3 sequence: CASSVPGQGNQETQYF. DNA of the CDR3: TGTGCCAGCAGCGTACCGGGACAGGGGAACCAAGAGACCCAGTACTTC. The chain recombines TRBV9 with TRBJ2-5; 10 bases agree with TRBD1. The V gene's germline CDR1 is SGDLS and CDR2 YYNGEE. V trimming: 1 base; J trimming: 0 bases; junction bases outside the gene matches: 3. The CDR3 runs to 16 residues.

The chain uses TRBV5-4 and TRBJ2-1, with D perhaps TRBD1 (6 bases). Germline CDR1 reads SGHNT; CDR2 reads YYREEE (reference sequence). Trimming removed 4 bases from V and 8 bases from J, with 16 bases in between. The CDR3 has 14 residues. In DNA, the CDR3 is TGTGCCAGCAGCCCGCGAGGGGGAGTCTATGAGCAGTTCTTC. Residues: CASSPRGGVYEQFF.

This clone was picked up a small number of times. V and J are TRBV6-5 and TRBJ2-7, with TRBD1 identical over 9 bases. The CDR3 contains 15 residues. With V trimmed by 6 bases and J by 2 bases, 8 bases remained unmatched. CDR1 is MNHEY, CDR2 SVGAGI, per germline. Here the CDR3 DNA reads TGTGCCAGCAGGCAACCGGGACAGGGTACCTACGAGCAGTACTTC. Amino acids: CASRQPGQGTYEQYF.

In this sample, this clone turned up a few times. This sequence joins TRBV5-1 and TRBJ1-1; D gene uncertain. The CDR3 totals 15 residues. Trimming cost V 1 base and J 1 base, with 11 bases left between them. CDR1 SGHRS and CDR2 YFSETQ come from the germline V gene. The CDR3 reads CASSLSLEANTEAFF. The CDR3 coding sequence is TGCGCCAGCAGCTTGTCACTGGAGGCGAACACTGAAGCTTTCTTT.

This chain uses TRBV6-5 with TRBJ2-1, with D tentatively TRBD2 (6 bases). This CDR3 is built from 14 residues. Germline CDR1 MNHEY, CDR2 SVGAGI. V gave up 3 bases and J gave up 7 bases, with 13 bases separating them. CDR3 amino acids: CASSYGGATNEQFF. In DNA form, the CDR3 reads TGTGCCAGCAGTTATGGCGGGGCTACGAATGAGCAGTTCTTC.

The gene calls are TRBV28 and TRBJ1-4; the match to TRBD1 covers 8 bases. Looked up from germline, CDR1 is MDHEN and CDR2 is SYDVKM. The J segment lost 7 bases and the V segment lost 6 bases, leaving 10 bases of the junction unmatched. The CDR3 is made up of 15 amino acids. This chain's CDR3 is CASSLGQVDFEKLFF. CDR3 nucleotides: TGTGCCAGCAGCCTGGGACAGGTCGATTTTGAAAAACTGTTTTTT.

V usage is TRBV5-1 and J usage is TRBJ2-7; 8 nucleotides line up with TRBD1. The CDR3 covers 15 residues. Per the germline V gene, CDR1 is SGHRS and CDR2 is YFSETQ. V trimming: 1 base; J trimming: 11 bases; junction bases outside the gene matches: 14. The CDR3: CASSLSPGGAPGKYF. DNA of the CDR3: TGCGCCAGCAGCTTGTCCCCAGGGGGCGCTCCGGGGAAGTACTTC.

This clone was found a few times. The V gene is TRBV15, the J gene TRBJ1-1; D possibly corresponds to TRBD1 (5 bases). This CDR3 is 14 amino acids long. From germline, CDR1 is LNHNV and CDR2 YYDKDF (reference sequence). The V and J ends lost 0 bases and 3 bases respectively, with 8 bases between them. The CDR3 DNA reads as TGTGCCACCAGCAGAGATGGGGCCTACACTGAAGCTTTCTTT. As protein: CATSRDGAYTEAFF.

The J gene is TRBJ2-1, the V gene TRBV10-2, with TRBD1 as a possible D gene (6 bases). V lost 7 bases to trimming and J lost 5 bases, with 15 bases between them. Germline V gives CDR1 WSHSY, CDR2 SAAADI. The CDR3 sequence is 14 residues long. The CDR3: CASTGTWGDNEQFF. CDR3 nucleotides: TGCGCCAGCACCGGGACATGGGGAGACAATGAGCAGTTCTTC.

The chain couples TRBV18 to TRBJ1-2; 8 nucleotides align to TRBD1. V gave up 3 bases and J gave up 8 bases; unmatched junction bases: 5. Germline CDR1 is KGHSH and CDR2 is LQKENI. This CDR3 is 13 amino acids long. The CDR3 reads CASSPPDRVGYTF. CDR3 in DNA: TGTGCCAGCTCACCCCCGGACAGGGTGGGCTACACCTTC.

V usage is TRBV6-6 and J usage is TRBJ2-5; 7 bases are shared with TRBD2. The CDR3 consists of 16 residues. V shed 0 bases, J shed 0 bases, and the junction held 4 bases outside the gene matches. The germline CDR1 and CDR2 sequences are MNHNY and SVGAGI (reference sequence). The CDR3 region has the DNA TGTGCCAGCAGTTACTCGATAGCGGGCAACCAAGAGACCCAGTACTTC. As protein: CASSYSIAGNQETQYF.

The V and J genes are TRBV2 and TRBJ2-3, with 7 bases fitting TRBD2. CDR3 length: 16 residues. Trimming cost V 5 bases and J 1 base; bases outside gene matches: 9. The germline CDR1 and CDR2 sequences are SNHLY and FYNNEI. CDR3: CASSYGGRGGTDTQYF. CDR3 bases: TGTGCCAGCAGTTACGGAGGGAGGGGTGGCACAGATACGCAGTATTTT.